This record looks at one T cell receptor beta chain sequence and its context. Its antigen remains unidentified. The data are from a study of blood T cells in healthy people across ages. The wider study: Roughly one uniquely barcoded beta molecule per two T cells was captured. The study, taken as a whole, reports: Naive T cell percentage and TCR beta diversity correlated strongly.

Drawn from each donor were around 10 milliliters of peripheral blood. Per sample, no less than 5 micrograms of total RNA were extracted. CDR1 is SGHKS, CDR2 YYEKEE, per germline (reference sequence). V was cut by 0 bases and J by 9 bases, with 16 bases left in between. CDR3 length: 15 residues. The second PCR ran about 6 to 11 cycles with a sample-barcoded 5' primer and J-beta primers. MiXCR was run by TCRdb on the 5' RACE reads, yielding one entry per CDR3 protein. This table holds about 1.7 million distinct CDR3 sequences, roughly 27% found once. The receptor comes from a woman in her thirties in good health. The specimen was blood. The genes are TRBV5-5 and TRBJ2-1; D is unresolved. CDR3: CASSLVPGSVAEQFF. The CDR3 DNA reads TGTGCCAGCAGCTTGGTTCCTGGCAGCGTGGCTGAGCAGTTCTTC.